This T cell receptor (beta chain) was captured in a study of vaccination effects on CD4 cells after COVID-19. This clone is medium-sized by share. Its antigen is not identified. Antigen-specific CD4+ T cell clonotypes were called by their expansion after viral peptide-pool culture in ViraFEST. The authors isolated CD4+ T cells after around 10 days of culture. Wells containing a few million PBMC each were cultured with 10 IU/ml IL-2 and 7.5 to 10 ug/ml peptides. Produced via immunoSEQ multiplex PCR; TCRdb's table is partial and in-frame only. The table includes 20,000 to 25,000 clones, around 70% detected once. The starting material was CD4+ T cells from PBMCs cultured with HCoV-229E spike peptides, obtained before COVID-19 vaccination. The TCR originated in a human donor who received a COVID-19 vaccine.

The CDR3 spells CASSSEGQEKLFF. The CDR3 nucleotides are TGTGCCAGCAGCTCCGAGGGGCAGGAAAAACTGTTTTTT. V usage is TRBV5-5 and J usage is TRBJ1-4; TRBD1 might be the D (5 bases). CDR1 is SGHKS, CDR2 YYEKEE, per germline (reference sequence). The CDR3 is 13 residues long. V lost 3 bases to trimming and J lost 8 bases, with 11 bases between them.